Sequencing of this T cell receptor beta chain was carried out in a study of blood T cell repertoires in COVID-19. As for the study in general: Acute and convalescent COVID-19 specimens originated in the United States, Italy and Spain. T cells, B-cell-depleted T cells, or PBMCs provided the cDNA or gDNA that served as material.

This clone was observed a single time. The CDR3 sequence is 13 residues long. CDR1 is MDHEN and CDR2 is SYDVKM in the germline V gene. Trimming left V 6 bases short and J 6 bases short, with 14 bases between. Under the authors' procedure: Scientists estimated how many nucleated cells there were by amplifying reference gene primers. The protocol was immunoSEQ multiplex PCR, while the TCRdb copy is restricted to in-frame clones and leaves out a portion. V, J and clone size derive from that table, while D and trimming were established from the DNA sequence. The table records roughly 250,000 clones, roughly 82% of them present only once.

The source of this sequence is a woman older than 75 with active or convalescent COVID-19. The sample was peripheral blood. This chain links TRBV28 with TRBJ1-2, with D uncertain. CDR3 coding DNA: TGTGCCAGCAGACCTCTCGGGGTGGATGGCTACACCTTC. This translates into CASRPLGVDGYTF.